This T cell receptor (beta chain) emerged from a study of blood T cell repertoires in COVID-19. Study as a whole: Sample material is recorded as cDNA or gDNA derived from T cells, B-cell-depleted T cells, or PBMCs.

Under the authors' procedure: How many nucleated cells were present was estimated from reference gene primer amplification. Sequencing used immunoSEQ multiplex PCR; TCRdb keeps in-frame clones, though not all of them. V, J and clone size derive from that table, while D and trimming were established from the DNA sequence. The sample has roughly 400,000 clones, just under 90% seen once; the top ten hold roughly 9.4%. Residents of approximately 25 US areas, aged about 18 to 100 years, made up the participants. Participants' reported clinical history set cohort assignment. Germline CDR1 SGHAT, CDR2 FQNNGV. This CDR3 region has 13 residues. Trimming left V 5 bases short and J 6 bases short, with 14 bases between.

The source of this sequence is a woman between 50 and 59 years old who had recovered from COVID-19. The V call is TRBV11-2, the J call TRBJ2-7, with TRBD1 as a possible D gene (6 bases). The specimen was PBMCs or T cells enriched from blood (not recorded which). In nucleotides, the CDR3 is TGTGCCAGCAGCCGAGACAGGCTCAGCGAGCAGTACTTC. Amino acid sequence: CASSRDRLSEQYF.